A single sample gave rise to the 22 T cell receptor beta chains below, sequenced in a study of control samples from healthy donors and cancer patients. The method was immunoSEQ multiplex PCR; TCRdb's version includes in-frame clones alone and lacks a portion of them. Altogether 75,000 to 90,000 clones are present, about 89% being singletons, with the ten largest covering 7.2%. Source material: blood. The receptors shown here come from a man aged 45-65 years in good health.

The rearrangement links TRBV18 to TRBJ1-2; D is unresolved. The germline CDR1 and CDR2 sequences are KGHSH and LQKENI. V lost 1 base and J lost 4, with 13 bases in between. The CDR3 totals 15 residues. CDR3: CASSPLESWGYGYTF. CDR3 sequence (DNA): TGTGCCAGCTCACCACTTGAATCTTGGGGCTATGGCTACACCTTC.

V and J are TRBV15 and TRBJ1-3, with D perhaps TRBD1 (6 bases). Trimming pared 5 bases from V and 0 bases from J, leaving 11 bases between. Germline lookup yields CDR1 LNHNV and CDR2 YYDKDF (reference sequence). The CDR3 covers 15 residues. CDR3 coding DNA: TGTGCCACCAGCCCGGGGGCTAGCTCTGGAAACACCATATATTTT. Protein product: CATSPGASSGNTIYF.

The chain links TRBV19 to TRBJ2-3; 9 bases line up with TRBD2. Per the germline V gene, CDR1 is LNHDA and CDR2 is SQIVND (reference sequence). Trimming at V came to 4 bases and at J to 1 base, leaving 15 bases not matched to a gene. CDR3 length: 19 residues. Written as DNA, the CDR3 is TGTGCCAGTAGTAACGGGGAACTTGGGCGGGGGGGCCGCACAGATACGCAGTATTTT. Its translation: CASSNGELGRGGRTDTQYF.

This clone was recorded a few times. J is TRBJ2-1 and V is TRBV18, with 10 bases lining up with TRBD1. The germline gives CDR1 KGHSH, CDR2 LQKENI. The ends lost 0 bases at V and 6 bases at J; junction bases unmatched: 5. This CDR3 is 16 amino acids long. The DNA of the CDR3 is TGTGCCAGCTCACCACCTGGACAGGGGGTCGCCAATGAGCAGTTCTTC. Translated, it gives CASSPPGQGVANEQFF.

Worth noting for this clone: Different DNA sequences within this sample yield the same CDR3. The J gene is TRBJ1-3, the V gene TRBV14, with D possibly being TRBD1 (5 bases). This CDR3 has 14 residues. V lost 4 bases to trimming and J lost 2 bases, with 9 bases between them. In germline, CDR1 is SGHDN, CDR2 FVKESK. The CDR3 sequence: CASSPLGPGNTIYF. The CDR3 DNA reads as TGTGCCAGCAGCCCCCTGGGGCCTGGAAACACCATATATTTT.

This clone was recorded a few times. The CDR3 spells CASSGLRGTYEQYF. CDR3 DNA: TGTGCCAGCAGTGGACTGAGGGGCACCTACGAGCAGTACTTC. The chain has TRBV2 and TRBJ2-7; possibly TRBD1 or TRBD2 for D (5 bases each). Germline CDR1 and CDR2: SNHLY and FYNNEI. The CDR3 has 14 residues. Trimming removed 4 bases from V and 2 bases from J, with 12 bases in between.

This clone was picked up one time. The chain recombines TRBV23-1 with TRBJ1-2; D unresolved. Being an ORF, TRBV23-1 has a function that is uncertain. The V and J ends lost 6 bases and 4 bases respectively, with 24 bases between them. This CDR3 contains 17 residues. CDR3 sequence (DNA): TGCGCCAGCAGCCCACCGTGCGGCAGGCCCGGGATCTATGGCTACACCTTC. Translating it yields CASSPPCGRPGIYGYTF.

The rearrangement uses TRBV30 and TRBJ1-1; unclear D gene. CDR3 length equals 13 residues. V was clipped by 3 bases and J by 4 bases, with 12 bases between them. Per the germline V gene, CDR1 is GTSNPN and CDR2 is SVGIG (reference sequence). The CDR3 DNA reads as TGTGCCTGGAGGCGGGCTCCGGGCACTGAAGCTTTCTTT. Translating gives CAWRRAPGTEAFF.

The J gene is TRBJ1-5, the V gene TRBV19; no firm D call. Trimming pared 5 bases from V and 2 bases from J, leaving 10 bases between. The CDR3 consists of 14 residues. Germline loops: CDR1 LNHDA, CDR2 SQIVND (reference sequence). Here the CDR3 reads CASSYPSGNQPQHF. The CDR3 DNA reads TGTGCCAGTAGTTACCCCTCAGGCAATCAGCCCCAGCATTTT.

This clone was seen a single time. The J gene is TRBJ1-6, the V gene TRBV6-6; maybe TRBD1 (5 bases). The V gene's germline CDR1 is MNHNY and CDR2 SVGAGI (reference sequence). The CDR3 sequence is 16 residues long. V shed 0 bases and J shed 5 bases, with 11 bases lying between them. The CDR3: CASSYSPGADNSPLHF. The CDR3, as DNA: TGTGCCAGCAGTTACTCTCCCGGGGCCGATAATTCACCCCTCCACTTT.

The J gene is TRBJ1-1, the V gene TRBV6-5; 7 nucleotides align to TRBD1. This CDR3 is built from 14 residues. Per the germline V gene, CDR1 is MNHEY and CDR2 is SVGAGI. Germline trimming cut 5 bases from V and 7 bases from J; bases unmatched to any gene: 10. The CDR3 protein is CASSTTQGEGEAFF. The CDR3, as DNA: TGTGCCAGCAGTACCACTCAGGGGGAAGGTGAAGCTTTCTTT.

This chain uses TRBV5-6 with TRBJ1-2, with 7 bases aligning to TRBD1. The CDR3 consists of 13 residues. Per the germline V gene, CDR1 is SGHDT and CDR2 is YYEEEE. V shed 2 bases and J 5 bases; nucleotides not matched to a gene: 3. CDR3 DNA sequence: TGTGCCAGCAGCTTACAGGGGATGTATGGCTACACCTTC. It yields the protein CASSLQGMYGYTF.

This chain uses TRBV27 with TRBJ1-6; D may be TRBD1 (5 bases). The germline V gene has CDR1 MNHEY and CDR2 SMNVEV (reference sequence). The length of the CDR3 is 15 residues. Between the trimmed V and J ends, which lost 8 bases and 7 bases, there was a span of 18 bases. In DNA form, the CDR3 reads TGTGCCAGCGCTCCCTCCGGGACTCGGAATTCACCCCTCCACTTT. It encodes CASAPSGTRNSPLHF.

The V and J genes are TRBV7-2 and TRBJ2-2, with 13 bases lining up with TRBD2. This CDR3 has 16 amino acids. Unmatched junction bases numbered 4, after V lost 4 bases and J lost 5 bases. Germline assignment: CDR1 SGHTA and CDR2 FQGNSA. DNA of the CDR3: TGTGCCAGCAGCTCCCCGGGACTAGCGGGGACCGGGGAGCTGTTTTTT. Encoded protein: CASSSPGLAGTGELFF.

V gene TRBV18 combines with J gene TRBJ1-2; 8 positions agree with TRBD1. CDR1 is KGHSH and CDR2 is LQKENI in the germline V gene. This CDR3 has 14 amino acids. Losses at the gene ends were 3 bases for V and 7 bases for J; bases not matched to a gene: 7. The chain's CDR3 is CASSPGTGSGGYTF. Written as DNA, the CDR3 is TGTGCCAGCTCACCGGGGACAGGATCAGGTGGCTACACCTTC.

V and J are TRBV3-1 (or the pseudogene TRBV3-2) and TRBJ1-5; D gene uncertain. V was pared by 1 base and J by 8 bases, with 15 bases between. The CDR3 is 15 amino acids. Germline CDR1 and CDR2: LGHDT and YNNKEL (reference sequence). CDR3 sequence: CASSQGPGGGEPQHF. CDR3 DNA sequence: TGTGCCAGCAGCCAAGGTCCTGGCGGCGGGGAGCCCCAGCATTTT.

This rearrangement joins TRBV27 to TRBJ2-5; TRBD2 might be the D (6 bases). The CDR3 length is 12 residues. Germline assignment: CDR1 MNHEY and CDR2 SMNVEV (reference sequence). The V end was cut by 5 bases, the J end by 7 bases, with 11 bases between. The CDR3 loop reads CASSGDGGTQYF. In DNA form, the CDR3 reads TGTGCCAGCAGTGGGGACGGGGGGACCCAGTACTTC.

The CDR3 sequence is CASSLGPIGGVPSAGETQYF. Written as DNA, the CDR3 is TGTGCCAGCAGTCTAGGGCCAATCGGCGGGGTTCCTAGCGCGGGGGAGACCCAGTACTTC. The chain couples TRBV27 to TRBJ2-5; the D gene is possibly TRBD2 (6 bases). CDR1 and CDR2 from the germline V gene are MNHEY and SMNVEV (reference sequence). The V and J ends lost 5 bases and 5 bases respectively, with 33 bases between them. The CDR3 contains 20 residues.

The chain uses TRBV6-5 and TRBJ2-1; TRBD2 is a possible D gene (5 bases). Trimming left V 0 bases short and J 0 bases short, with 9 bases between. CDR1 MNHEY and CDR2 SVGAGI come from the germline V gene. The CDR3 runs 16 residues. This CDR3 reads CASSYSGASSYNEQFF. In nucleotides, the CDR3 is TGTGCCAGCAGTTACTCGGGAGCGAGCTCCTACAATGAGCAGTTCTTC.

This chain connects TRBV7-3 to TRBJ2-7, with D possibly TRBD2 on 5 matching bases. This CDR3 spans 15 amino acids. Trimming took off 5 bases at V and 2 bases at J, with 16 bases between the two ends. The germline V gene has CDR1 SGHTA and CDR2 FQGTGA. In DNA form, the CDR3 reads TGTGCCAGCAGCCCGCGGGCAGCTTCCCCCTACGAGCAGTACTTC. It yields the protein CASSPRAASPYEQYF. The full variable domain, rest sourced from reference TRBV7-3 and TRBJ2-7, is GAGVSQTPSNKVTEKGKYVELRCDPISGHTALYWYRQSLGQGPEFLIYFQGTGAADDSGLPNDRFFAVRPEGSVSTLKIQRTERGDSAVYLCASSPRAASPYEQYFGPGTRLTVT.

The rearrangement links TRBV5-4 to TRBJ2-7, with 7 bases fitting TRBD2. V trimming: 3 bases; J trimming: 4 bases; junction bases outside the gene matches: 7. CDR3 size: 14 residues. From germline, CDR1 is SGHNT and CDR2 YYREEE (reference sequence). Written as DNA, the CDR3 is TGTGCCAGCAGCTCACCCGGGACTACTTACGAGCAGTACTTC. This codes for CASSSPGTTYEQYF.

The V and J genes are TRBV5-1 and TRBJ2-5; 9 bases match TRBD2. The CDR3 contains 14 residues. CDR1 and CDR2 from the germline V gene are SGHRS and YFSETQ. The ends lost 5 bases at V and 1 base at J; junction bases unmatched: 3. The CDR3 here is CASRVAGVQETQYF. For the CDR3, the DNA is TGCGCCAGCAGGGTAGCGGGGGTCCAAGAGACCCAGTACTTC.